One T cell receptor beta chain is described in this entry. What it binds is not known. The study ran its PCR with 60 Vbeta and 13 Jbeta primers. TCRdb keeps only in-frame clones here, not all; method: immunoSEQ multiplex PCR. The sample consists of around 260,000 clones, 80% of them appearing once. This record comes from a study of cytomegalovirus exposure and HLA in healthy donors. Germline assignment: CDR1 SGHRS and CDR2 YFSETQ. The CDR3 has 17 residues. Between the trimmed V and J ends, which lost 2 bases and 0 bases, there was a span of 15 bases. Points from the study as a whole: Cytomegalovirus-associated TCR beta chains were listed, numbering approximately 150.

This receptor was identified in a girl aged 2 to 9 in good health and CMV-seronegative. V gene TRBV5-1 combines with J gene TRBJ2-1, with D possibly being TRBD1 (5 bases). The sample was PBMCs. CDR3 residues: CASSFSGAGSSYNEQFF. The CDR3 region has the DNA TGCGCCAGCAGCTTTAGTGGTGCAGGGTCCTCCTACAATGAGCAGTTCTTC. Together with reference TRBV5-1 and TRBJ2-1, the CDR3 gives the full variable domain: KAGVTQTPRYLIKTRGQQVTLSCSPISGHRSVSWYQQTPGQGLQFLFEYFSETQRNKGNFPGRFSGRQFSNSRSEMNVSTLELGDSALYLCASSFSGAGSSYNEQFFGPGTRLTVL.